The TCR beta chain described here comes from a study of T cell changes during pregnancy in multiple sclerosis. Profiling relied on immunoSEQ multiplex PCR, and the TCRdb table lists in-frame clones only, not all of them. The profile shows just under 60,000 clones, 90% to 95% of them singletons. V gave up 7 bases and J gave up 4 bases; unmatched junction bases: 19. Germline lookup yields CDR1 MRHNA and CDR2 SNTAGT. The CDR3 has 18 amino acids. This specimen consisted of peripheral blood, obtained in the first trimester of pregnancy. The TCR was taken from a female donor with multiple sclerosis, enrolled in a pregnancy study. V gene TRBV6-4 combines with J gene TRBJ1-2, with 9 bases lining up with TRBD1. The CDR3 region is CASTYYPPPNRGLYGYTF. In DNA, the CDR3 is TGTGCCAGCACATATTATCCTCCACCCAACAGGGGGCTCTATGGCTACACCTTC.